Sequencing of this T cell receptor beta chain was carried out in a study of radiation and T cells in renal cell carcinoma. Here immunoSEQ multiplex PCR was the method, and the copy in TCRdb shows in-frame clones only, minus some. The repertoire holds about 90,000 clones, with approximately 82% as singletons. CDR3 length equals 13 residues. V dropped 1 base and J dropped 5 bases, with 9 bases sitting between them. Germline V gene data show CDR1 as SGHDT and CDR2 as YYEEEE. Noted time point: blood 4 weeks post-SBRT, at nephrectomy. As for treatment: 15 Gy SBRT to primary tumor, nephrectomy 4 weeks later.

This clonotype was sampled from a man aged 55 to 69 with renal cell carcinoma. The starting material was blood, obtained from a patient whose treatment included radiotherapy and nephrectomy. J is TRBJ1-1 and V is TRBV5-6; D is undetermined. The chain's CDR3 is CASSLSAETEAFF. The CDR3 DNA reads TGTGCCAGCAGCTTGTCAGCGGAAACTGAAGCTTTCTTT.